This is a list of T cell receptor beta chains from one sample in a study of T cell responses to AZD1222 COVID-19 vaccine. The method was immunoSEQ multiplex PCR; TCRdb's version includes in-frame clones alone and lacks a portion of them. Of over 150,000 clones listed, roughly 87% are singletons. The specimen comprised peripheral blood, sampled 28 days after the second AZD1222 dose. Receptor source: an adult who received the AZD1222 COVID-19 vaccine. Each CDR3 is given with its conserved first and last residue. Fields, in order: J gene, V gene, CDR3 protein.

TRBJ2-5 | TRBV7-9 | CASSSSRGLPQETQYF
TRBJ2-1 | TRBV27 | CASSSVRGLHNEQFF
TRBJ2-3 | TRBV5-1 | CASPDIGQGRLYTQYF
TRBJ1-2 | TRBV9 | CASSVGVGIDGYTF
TRBJ1-2 | TRBV7-2 | CASSSHRRGQGYGYTF
TRBJ1-2 | TRBV28 | CASSPPEKWIYGYTF
TRBJ2-3 | TRBV6-5 | CASSYGARTDTQYF
TRBJ1-1 | TRBV3-1/TRBV3-2 | CASSQVENTEAFF
TRBJ1-6 | TRBV14 | CARMLGVRRSPLHF
TRBJ1-6 | TRBV6-1 | CASSEIGNSPLHF
TRBJ2-7 | TRBV27 | CASSFSGKGEQYF
TRBJ2-7 | TRBV14 | CASSQEGTGFYEQYF
TRBJ1-6 | TRBV5-1 | CASSLAGGTGALHF
TRBJ1-3 | TRBV19 | CASRWTGTSGNTIYF
TRBJ1-1 | TRBV4-1 | CASSQESKWSTEAFF
TRBJ2-7 | TRBV7-2 | CASSLVSGGAYEQYF
TRBJ2-7 | TRBV4-2 | CASSQESRQLYEQYF
TRBJ1-1 | TRBV4-1 | CASSQGGERFAEAFF
TRBJ1-1 | TRBV27 | CASRTVHPNTEAFF
TRBJ2-7 | TRBV7-2 | CASSLAWQGRNEQYF
TRBJ2-5 | TRBV5-6 | CASSLRGLGSTQYF
TRBJ1-2 | TRBV5-1 | CASSLAGRSGYTF
TRBJ2-1 | TRBV4-3 | CASSQDTGERRKQFF
TRBJ1-5 | TRBV12-5 | CASGSGGAQPQHF
TRBJ1-5 | TRBV2 | CASSGEGNQPQHF
TRBJ1-2 | TRBV9 | CASSGGRPYGYTF
TRBJ2-7 | TRBV7-9 | CASSSDRGLDYEQYF
TRBJ2-1 | TRBV7-2 | CASSLAGPGVDNEQFF
TRBJ2-2 | TRBV24-1 | CATSAGGANTGELFF
TRBJ1-6 | TRBV11-2 | CASTLTGGGSPLHF
TRBJ2-3 | TRBV9 | CASSTRVEGSTDTQYF
TRBJ2-1 | TRBV3-1/TRBV3-2 | CASSPIAGGPGNEQFF
TRBJ2-5 | TRBV2 | CASSELIGARGETQYF
TRBJ1-2 | TRBV2 | CASTSQGANYGYTF
TRBJ1-2 | TRBV6-1 | CASSEPQGAEDYGYTF
TRBJ1-2 | TRBV11-3 | CASSRGGYGYTF
TRBJ2-7 | TRBV11-2 | CASSLRLAGGTYEQYF
TRBJ2-5 | TRBV10-2 | CASSEMIQETQYF
TRBJ2-7 | TRBV5-6 | CASSFSGDLVQQYF
TRBJ1-6 | TRBV5-1 | CASSWDGDNSPLHF
TRBJ1-3 | TRBV2 | CASSWDSLFSGNTIYF